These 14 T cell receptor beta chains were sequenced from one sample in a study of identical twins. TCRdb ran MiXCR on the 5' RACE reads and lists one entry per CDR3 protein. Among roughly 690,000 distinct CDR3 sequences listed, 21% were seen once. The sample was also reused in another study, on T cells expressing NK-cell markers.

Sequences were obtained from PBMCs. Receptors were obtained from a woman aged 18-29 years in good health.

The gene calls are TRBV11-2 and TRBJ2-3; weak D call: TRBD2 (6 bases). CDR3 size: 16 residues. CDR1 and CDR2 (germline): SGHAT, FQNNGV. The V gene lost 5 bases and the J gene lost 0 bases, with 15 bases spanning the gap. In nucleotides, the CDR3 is TGTGCCAGCAGCGGACGGAGGGGTGCTAGCACAGATACGCAGTATTTT. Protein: CASSGRRGASTDTQYF.

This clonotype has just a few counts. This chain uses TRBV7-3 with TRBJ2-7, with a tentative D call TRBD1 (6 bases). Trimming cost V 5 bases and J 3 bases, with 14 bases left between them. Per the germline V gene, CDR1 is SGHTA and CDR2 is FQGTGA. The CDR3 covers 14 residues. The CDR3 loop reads CASSMGHGGYEQYF. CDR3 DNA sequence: TGTGCCAGCAGCATGGGACACGGTGGCTACGAGCAGTACTTC.

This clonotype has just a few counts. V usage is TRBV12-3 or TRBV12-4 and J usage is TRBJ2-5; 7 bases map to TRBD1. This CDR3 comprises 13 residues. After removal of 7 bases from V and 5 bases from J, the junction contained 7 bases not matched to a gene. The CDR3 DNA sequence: TGTGCCAGCAAAACAGGGGTATCGGAGACCCAGTACTTC. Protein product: CASKTGVSETQYF.

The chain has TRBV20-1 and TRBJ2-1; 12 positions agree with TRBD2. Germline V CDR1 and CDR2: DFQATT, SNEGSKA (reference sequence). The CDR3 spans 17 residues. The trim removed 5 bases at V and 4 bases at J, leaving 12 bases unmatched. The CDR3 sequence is CSAGRYSSGGEYNEQFF. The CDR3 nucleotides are TGCAGTGCTGGCCGCTATTCTAGCGGGGGGGAGTACAATGAGCAGTTCTTC.

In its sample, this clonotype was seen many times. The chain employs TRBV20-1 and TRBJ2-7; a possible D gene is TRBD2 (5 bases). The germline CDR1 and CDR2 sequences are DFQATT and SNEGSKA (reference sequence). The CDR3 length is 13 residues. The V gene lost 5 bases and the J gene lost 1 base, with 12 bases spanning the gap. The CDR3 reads CSAYDYRSYEQYF. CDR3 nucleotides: TGCAGTGCTTATGACTACCGATCCTACGAGCAGTACTTC.

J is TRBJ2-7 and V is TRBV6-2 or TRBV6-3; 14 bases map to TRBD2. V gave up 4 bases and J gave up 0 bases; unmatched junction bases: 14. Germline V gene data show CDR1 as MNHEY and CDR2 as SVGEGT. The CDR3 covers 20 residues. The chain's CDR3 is CASSFSYGTSGSRGSYEQYF. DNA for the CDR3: TGTGCCAGCAGTTTTTCATACGGGACTAGCGGGAGTCGTGGCTCCTACGAGCAGTACTTC.

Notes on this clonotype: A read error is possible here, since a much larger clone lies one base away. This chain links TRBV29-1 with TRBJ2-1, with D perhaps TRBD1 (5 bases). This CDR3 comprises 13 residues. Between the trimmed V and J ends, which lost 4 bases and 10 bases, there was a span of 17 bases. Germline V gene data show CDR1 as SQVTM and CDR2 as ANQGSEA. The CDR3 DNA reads TGCAGCGTTGTTTGGACATGGGGATCCGAGCAGTTCTTC. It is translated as CSVVWTWGSEQFF.

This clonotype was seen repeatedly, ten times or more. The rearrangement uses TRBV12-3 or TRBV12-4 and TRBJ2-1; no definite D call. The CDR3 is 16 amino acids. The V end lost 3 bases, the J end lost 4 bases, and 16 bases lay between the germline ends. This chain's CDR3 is CASSLVPVGDYNEQFF. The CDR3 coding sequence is TGTGCCAGCAGTTTGGTCCCTGTTGGAGATTACAATGAGCAGTTCTTC.

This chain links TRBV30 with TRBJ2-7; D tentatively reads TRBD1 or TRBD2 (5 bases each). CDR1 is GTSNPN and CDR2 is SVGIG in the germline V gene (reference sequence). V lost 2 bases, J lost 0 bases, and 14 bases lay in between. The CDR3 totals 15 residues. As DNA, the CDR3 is TGTGCCTGGAGTCGGGACGTAGCGAGCTCCTACGAGCAGTACTTC. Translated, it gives CAWSRDVASSYEQYF.

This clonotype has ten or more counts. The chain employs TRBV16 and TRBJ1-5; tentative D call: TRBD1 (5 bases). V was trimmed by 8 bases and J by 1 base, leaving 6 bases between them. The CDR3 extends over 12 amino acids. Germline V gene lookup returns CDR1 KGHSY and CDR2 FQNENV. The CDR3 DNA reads TGTGCCAGCGGGGACAGCAATCAGCCCCAGCATTTT. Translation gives CASGDSNQPQHF.

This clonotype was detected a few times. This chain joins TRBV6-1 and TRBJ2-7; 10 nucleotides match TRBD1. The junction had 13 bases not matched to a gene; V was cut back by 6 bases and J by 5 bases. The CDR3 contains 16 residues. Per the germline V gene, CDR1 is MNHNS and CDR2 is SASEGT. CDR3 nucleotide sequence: TGTGCCAGCAGCTCAGCCGGGACAGGGGAGATCCACGAGCAGTACTTC. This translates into CASSSAGTGEIHEQYF.

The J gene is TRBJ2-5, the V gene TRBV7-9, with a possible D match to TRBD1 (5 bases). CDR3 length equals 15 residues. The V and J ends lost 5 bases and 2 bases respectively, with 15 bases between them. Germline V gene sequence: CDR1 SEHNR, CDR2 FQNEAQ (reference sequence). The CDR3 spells CASSVNRQYQETQYF. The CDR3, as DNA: TGTGCCAGCAGCGTCAATCGACAGTATCAAGAGACCCAGTACTTC. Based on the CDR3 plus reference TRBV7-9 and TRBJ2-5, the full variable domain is DTGVSQNPRHKITKRGQNVTFRCDPISEHNRLYWYRQTLGQGPEFLTYFQNEAQLEKSRLLSDRFSAERPKGSFSTLEIQRTEQGDSAMYLCASSVNRQYQETQYFGPGTRLLVL.

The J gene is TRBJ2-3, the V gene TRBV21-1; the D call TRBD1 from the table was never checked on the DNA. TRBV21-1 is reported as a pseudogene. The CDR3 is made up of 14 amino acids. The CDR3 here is CASSKGRRGDTQYF. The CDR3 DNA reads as TGTGCCAGCAGCAAAGGGAGACGGGGCGATACGCAGTATTTT.

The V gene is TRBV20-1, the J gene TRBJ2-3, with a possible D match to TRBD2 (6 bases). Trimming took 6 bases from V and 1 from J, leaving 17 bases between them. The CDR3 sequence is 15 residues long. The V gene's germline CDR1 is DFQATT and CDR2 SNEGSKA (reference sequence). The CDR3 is CSAARAGKGTDTQYF. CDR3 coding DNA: TGCAGTGCCGCTCGGGCGGGAAAGGGCACAGATACGCAGTATTTT.